This TCR beta chain appears in the sequencing data of a study of Graves' ophthalmopathy and Graves' hyperthyroidism. Worth noting for this clonotype: A much larger clonotype is one base distant, so this may be a read error.

PBMCs were obtained from 10 ml of fresh peripheral blood. The study amplified TCR beta CDR3 regions using RNA transcripts. The first-round RT-PCR employed HTBI primers together with the Qiagen OneStep RT-PCR kit. A multiplex PCR was then performed as the second round. One entry per CDR3 protein results from TCRdb running MiXCR on the multiplex PCR reads. The sample records about 220,000 distinct CDR3 sequences, around a fifth being singletons. This CDR3 has 16 residues. Germline CDR1 is SGHRS and CDR2 is YFSETQ. The sequencing input was peripheral blood. The gene calls are TRBV5-1 and TRBJ1-2, with 7 bases fitting TRBD1. The source of this sequence is a woman between 45 and 60 years old with Graves' ophthalmopathy. The CDR3 sequence is CASSPATTGLNYAYTF. CDR3 DNA: TGCGCCAGCAGCCCCGCCACGACAGGGCTTAACTATGCCTACACCTTC.